One and the same sample provided the 24 T cell receptor beta chains below, sequenced in a study of T cells after yellow fever vaccination. TCRdb reprocessed the 5' RACE reads via MiXCR and lists one record per CDR3 protein. The data hold 200,000 to 300,000 distinct CDR3 sequences, with over 10% observed a single time. The material sequenced was CD4+ T cells sorted from PBMCs, taken 45 days after the yellow fever booster vaccination. The receptors derive from a man aged 30 to 39 who received the YFV17D yellow fever vaccine.

The CDR3 DNA reads TGTGCCAGCAGTGGACGGTGGGACGATCAGCCCCAGCATTTT. Protein product: CASSGRWDDQPQHF. V and J are TRBV6-2 or TRBV6-3 and TRBJ1-5; possible D gene TRBD1, 5 bases. From germline, CDR1 is MNHEY and CDR2 SVGEGT. V was cut by 5 bases and J by 5 bases, with 13 bases left in between. The CDR3 spans 14 residues.

This chain joins TRBV7-2 and TRBJ2-3; maybe TRBD2 (6 bases). The germline V gene encodes CDR1 SGHTA and CDR2 FQGNSA. This CDR3 region has 16 residues. The V gene lost 2 bases and the J gene lost 4 bases, with 16 bases spanning the gap. In DNA, the CDR3 is TGTGCCAGCAGCTTACAGGGACTGGGGTTTGCAGATACGCAGTATTTT. The encoded protein is CASSLQGLGFADTQYF. Together with reference TRBV7-2 and TRBJ2-3, the CDR3 gives the full variable domain: GAGVSQSPSNKVTEKGKDVELRCDPISGHTALYWYRQSLGQGLEFLIYFQGNSAPDKSGLPSDRFSAERTGGSVSTLTIQRTQQEDSAVYLCASSLQGLGFADTQYFGPGTRLTVL.

CDR3 bases: TGCAGTGCTAGAGGCCTCAGGGAGACTGGGGCCAACGTCCTGACTTTC. Translation: CSARGLRETGANVLTF. The J gene is TRBJ2-6, the V gene TRBV20-1; the D gene could be TRBD1 or TRBD2 (5 bases each). The germline V and J ends were trimmed by 1 base and 2 bases, with 12 bases remaining between them. The CDR3 is 16 residues long. From germline, CDR1 is DFQATT and CDR2 SNEGSKA (reference sequence).

Only a few counts were recorded for this clonotype. The CDR3 DNA is TGTGCCAGCAGCTTAGGTACTAGCGGGAGGGCCCGCGAGCAGTACTTC. Amino acids: CASSLGTSGRAREQYF. The chain has TRBV11-3 and TRBJ2-7; TRBD2 agrees at 13 bases. J gave up 6 bases and V 1 base, and 6 bases lay outside the gene matches. There are 16 residues in the CDR3. Germline V lookup: CDR1 SGHNT, CDR2 YENEEA. Supplemented by reference TRBV11-3 and TRBJ2-7, the full variable domain reads EAGVVQSPRYKIIEKKQPVAFWCNPISGHNTLYWYLQNLGQGPELLIRYENEEAVDDSQLPKDRFSAERLKGVDSTLKIQPAELGDSAVYLCASSLGTSGRAREQYFGPGTRLTVT.

V is TRBV18 and J is TRBJ1-4, with D uncertain. The CDR3 sequence is 14 residues long. V was clipped by 3 bases and J by 4 bases, with 9 bases between them. The germline CDR1 and CDR2 sequences are KGHSH and LQKENI. The CDR3 DNA is TGTGCCAGCTCACCGGTCACCGTTAATGAAAAACTGTTTTTT. It translates to CASSPVTVNEKLFF.

This sequence joins TRBV20-1 and TRBJ2-1, with TRBD2 identical over 7 bases. V shed 0 bases and J 4 bases; nucleotides not matched to a gene: 3. CDR1 and CDR2 from the germline V gene are DFQATT and SNEGSKA (reference sequence). This CDR3 contains 14 residues. CDR3 sequence: CSAREAGEYNEQFF. Here the CDR3 DNA reads TGCAGTGCTAGAGAGGCGGGAGAATACAATGAGCAGTTCTTC.

This clonotype was counted between two and nine times. The chain recombines TRBV5-5 with TRBJ2-2; possible D gene TRBD1, 5 bases. CDR1 SGHKS and CDR2 YYEKEE come from the germline V gene (reference sequence). Trimming removed 4 bases at V and 0 bases at J, with 10 bases between. CDR3 length: 15 residues. CDR3 nucleotide sequence: TGTGCCAGCAGCCGGATGGACACGAACACCGGGGAGCTGTTTTTT. Translated: CASSRMDTNTGELFF.

The CDR3 region has the DNA TGCAGCGTGTCGGACAGGAACACTGAAGCTTTCTTT. As protein: CSVSDRNTEAFF. The chain employs TRBV29-1 and TRBJ1-1; tentative D call: TRBD1 (6 bases). Trimming removed 6 bases at V and 1 base at J, with 9 bases between. This CDR3 comprises 12 residues. Germline V gene sequence: CDR1 SQVTM, CDR2 ANQGSEA.

The CDR3 spells CAIRVAGSGDTQYF. Written as DNA, the CDR3 is TGTGCCATCAGAGTAGCGGGATCGGGAGATACGCAGTATTTT. The chain links TRBV10-3 to TRBJ2-3; 8 positions agree with TRBD2. Trimming removed 6 bases from V and 5 bases from J; junction bases left unmatched: 7. Germline V gene data show CDR1 as ENHRY and CDR2 as SYGVKD. The CDR3 runs to 14 residues.

This rearrangement joins TRBV18 to TRBJ2-7; D possibly corresponds to TRBD1 (6 bases). V lost 2 bases and J 5 bases, leaving 13 bases between the germline ends. Germline CDR1 is KGHSH and CDR2 is LQKENI. The CDR3 consists of 14 residues. CDR3 sequence reads: CASSPSQGAHEQYF. In DNA form, the CDR3 reads TGTGCCAGCTCACCATCACAGGGAGCCCACGAGCAGTACTTC.

The chain is built from TRBV7-2 and TRBJ1-3; no reliable D call. The CDR3 contains 15 residues. Germline V gene lookup returns CDR1 SGHTA and CDR2 FQGNSA. V dropped 4 bases and J dropped 0 bases, with 10 bases sitting between them. CDR3 coding DNA: TGTGCCAGCAGCTCCCGTTCGAACTCTGGAAACACCATATATTTT. This codes for CASSSRSNSGNTIYF.

This clonotype was seen only a few times. V gene TRBV4-3 combines with J gene TRBJ2-1, with D hard to call. V lost 0 bases, J lost 10 bases, and 13 bases lay in between. The V gene's germline CDR1 is LGHNA and CDR2 YSLEER. The CDR3 spans 14 residues. The CDR3 is CASSQDVDGREQFF. The CDR3 coding sequence is TGCGCCAGCAGCCAAGATGTGGACGGGCGAGAGCAGTTCTTC.

This clonotype was seen more than once but under ten times. The chain couples TRBV30 to TRBJ2-7; 8 positions agree with TRBD1. Losses at the gene ends were 5 bases for V and 3 bases for J; bases not matched to a gene: 15. The CDR3 is 16 residues long. CDR1 and CDR2 from the germline V gene are GTSNPN and SVGIG (reference sequence). CDR3 sequence (DNA): TGTGCCTGGTCCCGCCGTGGGGGCAGGGGGCTCTACGAGCAGTACTTC. The encoded protein is CAWSRRGGRGLYEQYF.

The chain employs TRBV29-1 and TRBJ1-2; no clear D gene. The CDR3 loop spans 13 amino acids. V shed 8 bases and J shed 4 bases, with 17 bases lying between them. Germline lookup yields CDR1 SQVTM and CDR2 ANQGSEA. CDR3 protein: CSPRRRSSYGYTF. The CDR3 nucleotides read TGCAGCCCTCGGAGGAGATCAAGCTATGGCTACACCTTC.

This clonotype has a count of ten or more. V is TRBV20-1 and J is TRBJ2-1, with D unresolved. The length of the CDR3 is 11 residues. The germline V gene has CDR1 DFQATT and CDR2 SNEGSKA (reference sequence). Written as DNA, the CDR3 is TGCAGCGAAACCCGCTTGAATGAGCAGTTCTTC. Encoded protein: CSETRLNEQFF.

This clonotype has a handful of counts. This sequence joins TRBV7-9 and TRBJ1-1; D not resolved. V was cut by 2 bases and J by 1 base, with 8 bases left in between. The V gene's germline CDR1 is SEHNR and CDR2 FQNEAQ (reference sequence). CDR3 length: 14 residues. CDR3: CASSLTSGNTEAFF. The CDR3 DNA is TGTGCCAGCAGCTTAACATCGGGGAACACTGAAGCTTTCTTT.

V and J are TRBV20-1 and TRBJ2-1; D gene ambiguous. CDR1 DFQATT and CDR2 SNEGSKA come from the germline V gene (reference sequence). This CDR3 has 15 residues. V was trimmed by 1 base and J by 2 bases, leaving 12 bases between them. This chain's CDR3 is CSARGGPTTYNEQFF. CDR3 nucleotides: TGCAGTGCTAGAGGCGGACCTACAACCTACAATGAGCAGTTCTTC.

The V call is TRBV11-2, the J call TRBJ2-3; 9 bases are shared with TRBD1. V was clipped by 8 bases and J by 3 bases; unmatched bases: 3. The germline V gene has CDR1 SGHAT and CDR2 FQNNGV. This CDR3 has 13 residues. The CDR3, as DNA: TGTGCCAGCGGGGACAGGGCAACAGATACGCAGTATTTT. Translation: CASGDRATDTQYF.

The CDR3 bases are TGCAGTGCTAGAGAGGACAGTTGGGTAGCGGGTCAAGAGACCCAGTACTTC. This encodes CSAREDSWVAGQETQYF. This sequence joins TRBV20-1 and TRBJ2-5; a possible D gene is TRBD2 (7 bases). The ends were cut back, 0 bases at V and 2 bases at J, with 19 bases in the middle. Germline CDR1 reads DFQATT; CDR2 reads SNEGSKA (reference sequence). The CDR3 extends over 17 amino acids.

This clonotype was detected only a few times. CDR3 coding DNA: TGTGCCAGCAGCCAAGGGACAGGGGCGTACAATGAGCAGTTCTTC. This translates into CASSQGTGAYNEQFF. V is TRBV3-1 and J is TRBJ2-1, with TRBD1 identical over 9 bases. The germline V gene encodes CDR1 LGHDT and CDR2 YNNKEL (reference sequence). This CDR3 contains 15 residues. After removal of 1 base from V and 4 bases from J, the junction contained 2 bases not matched to a gene.

This chain connects TRBV20-1 to TRBJ2-1, with 10 bases matching TRBD2. The CDR3 spans 15 residues. With V trimmed by 5 bases and J by 7 bases, 11 bases remained unmatched. In germline, CDR1 is DFQATT, CDR2 SNEGSKA (reference sequence). The CDR3 region is CSAGTASGSRNEQFF. The CDR3 nucleotides read TGCAGTGCTGGAACCGCTAGCGGGAGTAGAAATGAGCAGTTCTTC.

This rearrangement joins TRBV6-5 to TRBJ1-1; D perhaps matches TRBD1 (6 bases). V was pared by 2 bases and J by 6 bases, with 13 bases between. Germline values: CDR1 MNHEY, CDR2 SVGAGI. This CDR3 is built from 14 residues. DNA for the CDR3: TGTGCCAGCAGTTACGGTAGGGGGTTGGCTGAAGCTTTCTTT. Encoded protein: CASSYGRGLAEAFF.

This clonotype was counted a few times. The chain recombines TRBV11-1 with TRBJ2-1; 8 bases align to TRBD2. CDR3 length: 15 residues. The junction had 7 bases not matched to a gene; V was cut back by 3 bases and J by 6 bases. Germline lookup yields CDR1 SGHAT and CDR2 FQDESV (reference sequence). The CDR3 DNA reads as TGTGCCAGCAGCTTCCTACTCGCGGGAGGCAATGAGCAGTTCTTC. Translated: CASSFLLAGGNEQFF.

This sequence joins TRBV20-1 and TRBJ2-6; D is ambiguous. V lost 3 bases to trimming and J lost 4 bases, with 7 bases between them. The CDR3 is made up of 13 amino acids. Germline-derived CDR1 and CDR2 are DFQATT and SNEGSKA (reference sequence). CDR3 DNA: TGCAGTGCTAGCCCCACGGGGGCCAACGTCCTGACTTTC. Its translation is CSASPTGANVLTF.